This TCR beta chain was found in a study of beta chain features in type 1 diabetes. Broader study findings: Shorter TCRB CDR3s, moderately but significantly so, marked every one of the four CD4+ subsets in Type 1 diabetes patients. Researchers reported that naive, central memory and Treg TCRB repertoires appeared more similar in patients than in healthy donors.

The sequenced template was cDNA made from the entire isolated RNA. Profiled with immunoSEQ multiplex PCR; TCRdb holds only in-frame clones, not every one. Here the sample spans hundreds of thousands of clones, roughly 13% being singletons. Concerning this clone: Its antigen is unknown.

A sort by CD45RO/CCR7/CD25/CD127/CD95/CD27 yielded CD4+ naive, central memory, regulatory and stem cell-like memory cells. The TCR sequence derives from a man aged 18 to 35 with type 1 diabetes. What was sequenced was naive CD4+ T cells from blood.

The CDR3 protein is CAWSNSGRDVYF. CDR3 in DNA: TGTGCCTGGAGTAATTCGGGGAGGGACGTGTACTTC. The rearrangement links TRBV30 to TRBJ2-7, with 7 bases fitting TRBD2. The ends lost 2 bases at V and 12 bases at J; junction bases unmatched: 10. This CDR3 region has 12 residues. In germline, CDR1 is GTSNPN, CDR2 SVGIG (reference sequence).